This TCR beta chain was identified in a study of blood T cell repertoires in COVID-19. Trimming at V came to 5 bases and at J to 2 bases, leaving 19 bases not matched to a gene. The CDR3 length is 19 residues. In germline, CDR1 is MNHEY, CDR2 SMNVEV (reference sequence). TCRdb keeps only in-frame clones here, not all; method: immunoSEQ multiplex PCR. The table has about 410,000 clones, 80% to 90% seen once. The gene calls are TRBV27 and TRBJ2-7, with 9 nucleotides matching TRBD1. Sequencing input: peripheral blood. The sequence came from a woman in her twenties or thirties with active or convalescent COVID-19. CDR3 protein: CASSARIAPRDRDPYEQYF. CDR3 nucleotide sequence: TGTGCCAGCAGTGCTAGGATAGCTCCCCGGGACAGGGACCCCTACGAGCAGTACTTC.